This T cell receptor beta chain was observed in a study of OX40 agonist ivuxolimab in advanced cancers. Turning to the study itself: Ivuxolimab, which is an agonistic anti-OX40 (CD134) antibody, was administered to the patients.

Study conclusions and caveats: Clonal expansion from baseline to week 6 occurred in both CD4+ and CD8+ T cells. Antigens targeted by the expanded peripheral T cells were not determined.

The CDR3 is made up of 15 amino acids. Germline V gene sequence: CDR1 MNHEY, CDR2 SVGAGI. As for this clone: Its antigen is still unknown. Its ends do not fully match the called genes, so a read error is possible. The sample contains more than one DNA sequence encoding this CDR3.

The data were produced by immunoSEQ multiplex PCR, yet TCRdb's version contains in-frame clones alone and is incomplete. The table includes about 19,000 clones, approximately 83% detected once. The chain uses TRBV6-5 and TRBJ1-3; no clear D. The sequence derives from an adult with an advanced solid tumor such as melanoma, head and neck, liver or kidney cancer. The input for sequencing was CD4+ or CD8+ T cells sorted from blood, taken in a trial of the OX40 agonist ivuxolimab. CDR3 nucleotides: TGTGCCACCCGGGGAAGGGCGAGCTCTGGGAACACCATATATTTT. It encodes CATRGRASSGNTIYF.